This T cell receptor (beta chain) was captured by sequencing in a study of blood T cell repertoires in COVID-19. About the study: Whether acute or convalescent, the COVID-19 samples came from the United States, Italy and Spain.

Enrolment of Seattle patients took place during active infection, and they were followed longitudinally. Germline-derived CDR1 and CDR2 are KGHSH and LQKENI. V lost 6 bases and J 0 bases, leaving 17 bases between the germline ends. The CDR3 contains 17 residues. Libraries were prepared by immunoSEQ multiplex PCR; TCRdb keeps only in-frame clonotypes and omits some of them. The sample carries some 220,000 clones, approximately 78% recorded once. This sequence joins TRBV18 and TRBJ1-4; perhaps TRBD1 as D (5 bases). Sequencing input: peripheral blood. The TCR sequence derives from a woman in her seventies with COVID-19, enrolled during active disease. In DNA, the CDR3 is TGTGCCAGCTCTCAGCTGACAGCGGGGTCAACTAATGAAAAACTGTTTTTT. This encodes CASSQLTAGSTNEKLFF.